Each of the 19 T cell receptor beta chains below was sequenced from the same sample in a study of T cells in Graves' hyperthyroidism and ophthalmopathy. Amplification of TCR beta CDR3 regions used RNA as the template. TCR CDR3 underwent first-round RT-PCR with the HTBI primer set. TCRdb reanalysed the multiplex PCR reads using MiXCR and keeps one entry per CDR3 protein. The sample includes under 300,000 distinct CDR3 sequences, 20% to 25% seen only once; the top ten take around 30%. The sequenced sample was blood. The source is a man aged 35 to 55 with Graves' hyperthyroidism that later progressed to Graves' ophthalmopathy.

Ten or more counts support this clonotype. The chain uses TRBV6-2 or TRBV6-3 and TRBJ1-2; weak D call: TRBD1 (5 bases). Between the trimmed V and J ends, which lost 8 bases and 3 bases, there was a span of 16 bases. There are 14 residues in the CDR3. Germline V gives CDR1 MNHEY, CDR2 SVGEGT. CDR3 DNA sequence: TGTGCCAGCTGCTTGGAGGGGCGGTACTATGGCTACACCTTC. Translated: CASCLEGRYYGYTF.

The V and J genes are TRBV28 and TRBJ1-2; D uncertain. Trimming shortened V by 3 bases and J by 4 bases, and 15 bases separated the two germline ends. The CDR3 contains 15 residues. Germline V lookup: CDR1 MDHEN, CDR2 SYDVKM. The CDR3 DNA is TGTGCCAGCAGTTTTCTAGCGGGAGAGGGCTATGGCTACACCTTC. As protein: CASSFLAGEGYGYTF.

This clonotype was recorded many times. The V call is TRBV7-3, the J call TRBJ2-2, with 11 bases matching TRBD2. Germline CDR1 SGHTA, CDR2 FQGTGA. The J segment lost 8 bases and the V segment lost 0 bases, leaving 11 bases of the junction unmatched. The CDR3 contains 18 residues. CDR3: CASSLTPTTSGRRGELFF. CDR3 bases: TGTGCCAGCAGCTTAACCCCCACTACTAGCGGGAGAAGGGGGGAGCTGTTTTTT. Using reference TRBV7-3 and TRBJ2-2 for the parts outside the CDR3, the full variable domain is GAGVSQTPSNKVTEKGKYVELRCDPISGHTALYWYRQSLGQGPEFLIYFQGTGAADDSGLPNDRFFAVRPEGSVSTLKIQRTERGDSAVYLCASSLTPTTSGRRGELFFGEGSRLTVL.

The table lists this clonotype with many counts. The J gene is TRBJ2-5, the V gene TRBV6-1; D uncertain. Germline values: CDR1 MNHNS, CDR2 SASEGT. Trimming took off 8 bases at V and 5 bases at J, with 6 bases between the two ends. CDR3 size: 10 residues. CDR3 in amino acids: CASYSETQYF. DNA of the CDR3: TGTGCCAGCTACAGTGAGACCCAGTACTTC.

This clonotype was seen at least ten times. The chain has TRBV13 and TRBJ2-2; TRBD2 aligns across 13 bases. Germline V gene sequence: CDR1 PRHDT, CDR2 FYEKMQ (reference sequence). The junction had 3 bases not matched to a gene; V was cut back by 5 bases and J by 3 bases. This CDR3 contains 16 residues. CDR3 loop: CASSTGLAGDTGELFF. As DNA, the CDR3 is TGTGCCAGCAGCACCGGACTAGCGGGGGACACCGGGGAGCTGTTTTTT. Looking up the rest from reference TRBV13 and TRBJ2-2 gives the full variable domain: AAGVIQSPRHLIKEKRETATLKCYPIPRHDTVYWYQQGPGQDPQFLISFYEKMQSDKGSIPDRFSAQQFSDYHSELNMSSLELGDSALYFCASSTGLAGDTGELFFGEGSRLTVL.

The chain employs TRBV6-1 and TRBJ2-7; 9 nucleotides align to TRBD2. This CDR3 has 18 residues. V was pared by 0 bases and J by 2 bases, with 11 bases of the junction left unmatched. Germline V gives CDR1 MNHNS, CDR2 SASEGT. The CDR3 sequence is CASSEAGGAAGGAYEQYF. The CDR3 coding sequence is TGTGCCAGCAGTGAAGCTGGCGGTGCAGCGGGAGGAGCCTACGAGCAGTACTTC.

This clonotype was seen many times. This rearrangement joins TRBV3-1 to TRBJ2-7; D call uncertain. The CDR3 length is 12 residues. The V gene's germline CDR1 is LGHDT and CDR2 YNNKEL (reference sequence). V dropped 3 bases and J dropped 0 bases, with 3 bases sitting between them. The CDR3 DNA reads TGTGCCAGCAGCCAGGGCTCCTACGAGCAGTACTTC. Translating gives CASSQGSYEQYF.

This chain links TRBV19 with TRBJ1-1; TRBD1 is a possible D gene (5 bases). Germline V CDR1 and CDR2: LNHDA, SQIVND (reference sequence). The CDR3 extends over 13 amino acids. The V end was cut by 7 bases, the J end by 6 bases, with 15 bases between. The CDR3 region is CASNTLRDAEAFF. As DNA, the CDR3 is TGTGCCAGTAACACCCTCAGGGACGCTGAAGCTTTCTTT.

This clonotype was picked up many times. The rearrangement uses TRBV6-5 and TRBJ2-7, with D possibly being TRBD2 (5 bases). The CDR3 spans 15 residues. The germline CDR1 and CDR2 sequences are MNHEY and SVGAGI. V dropped 2 bases and J dropped 4 bases, with 15 bases sitting between them. CDR3 region: CASSYGRGSRYEQYF. CDR3 in DNA: TGTGCCAGCAGTTACGGACGTGGGAGCCGTTACGAGCAGTACTTC.

V usage is TRBV6-1 and J usage is TRBJ1-2; no reliable D call. Trimming left V 6 bases short and J 7 bases short, with 15 bases between. This CDR3 is 13 amino acids long. CDR1 is MNHNS and CDR2 is SASEGT in the germline V gene. DNA of the CDR3: TGTGCCAGCAGCCCCGGGTTGGGTTTTGGCTACACCTTC. It encodes CASSPGLGFGYTF.

This clonotype was observed many times. This chain joins TRBV29-1 and TRBJ2-5; a possible D gene is TRBD1 (5 bases). The V gene lost 7 bases and the J gene lost 5 bases, with 17 bases spanning the gap. The CDR3 runs to 13 residues. Germline CDR1 is SQVTM and CDR2 is ANQGSEA. The CDR3 nucleotides are TGCAGCGCCGAAAGGGCAGGGCGGGAGACCCAGTACTTC. This codes for CSAERAGRETQYF.

The table lists this clonotype with many counts. The V call is TRBV10-3, the J call TRBJ1-3, with D uncertain. V shed 8 bases and J shed 3 bases, with 2 bases lying between them. The CDR3 covers 10 residues. Germline-derived CDR1 and CDR2 are ENHRY and SYGVKD. The CDR3 nucleotides are TGTGCCATCGGTGGAAACACCATATATTTT. Residues: CAIGGNTIYF.

Ten or more counts support this clonotype. The chain has TRBV12-3 or TRBV12-4 and TRBJ2-7; D might be TRBD1 (5 bases). V was pared by 3 bases and J by 3 bases, with 12 bases between. This CDR3 is built from 14 residues. The CDR3 region has the DNA TGTGCCAGCAGTTTCGACAGTGGGTTCTACGAGCAGTACTTC. It translates to CASSFDSGFYEQYF.

The count of this clonotype is one. The chain links TRBV13 to TRBJ2-7; possible D gene TRBD1, 5 bases. With 8 bases removed from V and 1 base from J, the gap between germline ends came to 15 bases. CDR3 length: 14 residues. The germline CDR1 and CDR2 sequences are PRHDT and FYEKMQ (reference sequence). CDR3 DNA sequence: TGTGCCAGCTCAGGGCAGGTCTCATCCTACGAGCAGTACTTC. Translated: CASSGQVSSYEQYF.

This clonotype was detected many times. The rearrangement uses TRBV11-2 and TRBJ2-7; D remains ambiguous. Germline CDR1 reads SGHAT; CDR2 reads FQNNGV. V was trimmed by 3 bases and J by 2 bases, leaving 8 bases between them. CDR3 size: 13 residues. The CDR3 spells CASSFNDPYEQYF. CDR3 DNA sequence: TGTGCCAGCAGCTTCAACGACCCCTACGAGCAGTACTTC.

This clonotype occurred many times. The gene calls are TRBV20-1 and TRBJ2-7, with 9 bases that match TRBD1. With 4 bases clipped from V and 9 bases from J, the junction kept 13 bases outside the gene matches. The CDR3 sequence is 14 residues long. The germline V gene has CDR1 DFQATT and CDR2 SNEGSKA (reference sequence). The CDR3 region is CSANSGTGRLGQYF. The DNA for the CDR3 is TGCAGTGCTAACTCCGGGACAGGGCGCCTTGGGCAGTACTTC.

In this sample, this clonotype turned up many times. The chain joins TRBV11-2 to TRBJ2-7; D is possibly TRBD1 (6 bases). Germline loops: CDR1 SGHAT, CDR2 FQNNGV. The CDR3 is 14 residues long. V was trimmed by 3 bases and J by 0 bases, leaving 9 bases between them. CDR3 DNA: TGTGCCAGCAGCTTGGACAGCCCCTCCTACGAGCAGTACTTC. Translated: CASSLDSPSYEQYF. The complete variable domain, with remaining parts taken from reference TRBV11-2 and TRBJ2-7, reads EAGVAQSPRYKIIEKRQSVAFWCNPISGHATLYWYQQILGQGPKLLIQFQNNGVVDDSQLPKDRFSAERLKGVDSTLKIQPAKLEDSAVYLCASSLDSPSYEQYFGPGTRLTVT.

J is TRBJ1-5 and V is TRBV5-1, with D unclear. This CDR3 spans 10 amino acids. The germline gives CDR1 SGHRS, CDR2 YFSETQ. V was pared by 6 bases and J by 7 bases, with 5 bases between. The CDR3 reads CASTGQPQHF. The DNA for the CDR3 is TGCGCCAGCACGGGACAGCCCCAGCATTTT.

The chain joins TRBV20-1 to TRBJ2-2; TRBD2 might be the D (5 bases). Deletions cut 0 bases from V and 0 bases from J, with 11 bases between. The germline gives CDR1 DFQATT, CDR2 SNEGSKA (reference sequence). The CDR3 runs to 16 residues. The CDR3 sequence is CSARDMRVTNTGELFF. CDR3 DNA sequence: TGCAGTGCTAGAGATATGAGGGTAACGAACACCGGGGAGCTGTTTTTT.